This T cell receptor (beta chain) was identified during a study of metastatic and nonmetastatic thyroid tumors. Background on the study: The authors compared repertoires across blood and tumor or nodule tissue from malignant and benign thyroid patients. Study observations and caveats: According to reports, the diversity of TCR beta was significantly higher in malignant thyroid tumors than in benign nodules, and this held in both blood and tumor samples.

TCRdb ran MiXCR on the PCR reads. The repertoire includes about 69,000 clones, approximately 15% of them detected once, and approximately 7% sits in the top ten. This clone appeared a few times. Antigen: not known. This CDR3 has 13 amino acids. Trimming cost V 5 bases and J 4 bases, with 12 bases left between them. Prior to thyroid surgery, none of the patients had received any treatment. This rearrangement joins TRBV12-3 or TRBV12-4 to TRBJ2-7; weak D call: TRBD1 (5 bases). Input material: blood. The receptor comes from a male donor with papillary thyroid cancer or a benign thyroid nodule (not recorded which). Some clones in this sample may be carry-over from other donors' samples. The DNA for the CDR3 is TGTGCCAGCAGTCAAGACAGTGTATACGAGCAGTACTTC. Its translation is CASSQDSVYEQYF.